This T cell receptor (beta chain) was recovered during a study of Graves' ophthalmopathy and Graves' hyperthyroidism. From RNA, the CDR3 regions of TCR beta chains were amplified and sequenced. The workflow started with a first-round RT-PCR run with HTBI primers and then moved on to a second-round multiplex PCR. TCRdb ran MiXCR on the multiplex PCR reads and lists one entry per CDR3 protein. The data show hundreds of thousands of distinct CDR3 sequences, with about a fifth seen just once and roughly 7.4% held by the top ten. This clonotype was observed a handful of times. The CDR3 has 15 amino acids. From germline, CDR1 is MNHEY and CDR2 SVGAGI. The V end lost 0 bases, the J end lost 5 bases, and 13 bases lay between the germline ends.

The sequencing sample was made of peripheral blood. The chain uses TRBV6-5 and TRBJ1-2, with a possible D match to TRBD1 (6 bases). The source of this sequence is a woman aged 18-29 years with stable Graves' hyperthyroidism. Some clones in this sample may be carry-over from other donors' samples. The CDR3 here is CASSYSQGTPYGYTF. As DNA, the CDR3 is TGTGCCAGCAGTTACTCGCAGGGGACACCTTATGGCTACACCTTC.